This T cell receptor beta chain was sequenced for a study of tumor and adjacent non-tumor tissue in lung cancer. Study conclusions and caveats: TCR diversity was significantly greater in tumor than normal lung tissue. Top 100 clones took a larger repertoire share in normal lung. Shorter survival was associated with higher TCR diversity in tumors.

No cell sorting was done before RNA was extracted from the tissue. Between August and November 2014, newly diagnosed, chemotherapy-naive lung cancer patients underwent thoracic surgery in China. Details on this clonotype: Antigen unknown. It is likely a read error, because the conserved phenylalanine at the end of the CDR3 is missing.

A modified ARM-PCR protocol with three rounds of nested PCR amplified TCRbeta. TCRdb independently ran MiXCR on the multiplex PCR reads; one entry per CDR3 protein. Of around 210,000 distinct CDR3 sequences detected, 71% appear once; the ten largest clones hold about 23%. Germline V gene data show CDR1 as SQVTM and CDR2 as ANQGSEA. V was clipped by 5 bases and J by 7 bases; unmatched bases: 11. The CDR3 contains 14 residues. The V call is TRBV29-1, the J call TRBJ2-3; 8 nucleotides line up with TRBD2. The sample comprised lung tumor tissue. The sequence came from a man aged 55 to 70 with non-small cell lung cancer. CDR3 loop: CSVTGRTSINTQYL. The CDR3 DNA reads as TGCAGCGTTACTGGTCGGACTAGCATAAATACGCAGTATCTT.